These 22 T cell receptor beta chains originate from one sample sequenced in a study of vaccination and CD4 T cells after COVID-19. Treatment meaning: roughly nine-day PBMC culture with coronavirus spike peptide pools or control peptides (ViraFEST assay). No antigen has been assigned to these receptors. Sequenced with the Oncomine TCR Beta short-read assay was DNA taken from cultured CD4+ T cells. TCRdb reprocessed the PCR reads with MiXCR, giving one entry per CDR3 protein. The data contain 7,100 or so distinct CDR3 sequences, 70% to 75% of them seen just once; the ten biggest clones take up over 15%. Sequencing used CD4+ T cells from blood, cultured in vitro. Receptor source: a human donor who had recovered from COVID-19.

V is TRBV20-1 and J is TRBJ2-5; D not resolved. V lost 5 bases, J lost 5 bases, and 15 bases lay in between. The CDR3 sequence is 13 residues long. Germline assignment: CDR1 DFQATT and CDR2 SNEGSKA (reference sequence). The DNA for the CDR3 is TGCAGTGCTTCGACGTTCGGGCGGGAGACCCAGTACTTC. Translated: CSASTFGRETQYF.

V usage is TRBV7-2 and J usage is TRBJ2-1; TRBD2 matches at 7 bases. Per germline, CDR1 SGHTA and CDR2 FQGNSA. V was clipped by 9 bases and J by 6 bases; unmatched bases: 14. The CDR3 has 15 amino acids. The CDR3 nucleotides read TGTGCCAGTGGGAGTTCTGGCGGGAGTCCCAATGAGCAGTTCTTC. It encodes CASGSSGGSPNEQFF.

In this sample, this clonotype turned up once. The chain has TRBV28 and TRBJ2-7, with 7 nucleotides matching TRBD1. This CDR3 comprises 13 residues. Germline CDR1 is MDHEN and CDR2 is SYDVKM. The junction had 4 bases not matched to a gene; V was cut back by 7 bases and J by 1 base. The CDR3 region is CASTDRVSYEQYF. CDR3 nucleotides: TGTGCCAGCACCGACAGGGTGTCCTACGAGCAGTACTTC.

The V gene is TRBV15, the J gene TRBJ1-5; a weak D match, TRBD1 (5 bases). Germline lookup yields CDR1 LNHNV and CDR2 YYDKDF (reference sequence). V lost 3 bases to trimming and J lost 4 bases, with 19 bases between them. The CDR3 runs 17 residues. The CDR3 is CATSSGIRADSNQPQHF. The CDR3 region has the DNA TGTGCCACCAGCAGCGGTATCAGGGCAGACTCTAATCAGCCCCAGCATTTT.

This chain joins TRBV28 and TRBJ1-6; TRBD1 might be the D (5 bases). The length of the CDR3 is 13 residues. Germline V lookup: CDR1 MDHEN, CDR2 SYDVKM. The ends were cut back, 10 bases at V and 4 bases at J, with 11 bases in the middle. As DNA, the CDR3 is TGTGCCACCTTCCGACAGTATAATTCACCCCTCCACTTT. Its protein is CATFRQYNSPLHF. Full variable domain (missing parts from reference TRBV28 and TRBJ1-6): DVKVTQSSRYLVKRTGEKVFLECVQDMDHENMFWYRQDPGLGLRLIYFSYDVKMKEKGDIPEGYSVSREKKERFSLILESASTNQTSMYLCATFRQYNSPLHFGNGTRLTVT.

This chain uses TRBV5-1 with TRBJ2-7, with 8 nucleotides matching TRBD1. Trimming cost V 3 bases and J 4 bases; bases outside gene matches: 6. Germline CDR1 and CDR2: SGHRS and YFSETQ. This CDR3 region has 14 residues. This chain's CDR3 is CASSSGTGQYEQYF. In DNA, the CDR3 is TGCGCCAGCAGCTCGGGGACAGGTCAGTACGAGCAGTACTTC. The complete variable domain, with remaining parts taken from reference TRBV5-1 and TRBJ2-7, reads KAGVTQTPRYLIKTRGQQVTLSCSPISGHRSVSWYQQTPGQGLQFLFEYFSETQRNKGNFPGRFSGRQFSNSRSEMNVSTLELGDSALYLCASSSGTGQYEQYFGPGTRLTVT.

The chain recombines TRBV6-1 with TRBJ1-1, with D perhaps matching TRBD1 (5 bases). The CDR3 contains 15 residues. The ends were cut back, 8 bases at V and 4 bases at J, with 20 bases in the middle. Germline V lookup: CDR1 MNHNS, CDR2 SASEGT. CDR3 sequence: CASDMQGSYGTEAFF. DNA for the CDR3: TGTGCCAGCGATATGCAGGGATCGTATGGCACTGAAGCTTTCTTT.

This chain connects TRBV20-1 to TRBJ1-6; 7 bases align to TRBD1. The CDR3 spans 11 residues. Unmatched junction bases numbered 7, after V lost 7 bases and J lost 13 bases. Germline V lookup: CDR1 DFQATT, CDR2 SNEGSKA (reference sequence). CDR3 coding DNA: TGCAGTGGGGACAGCCTCGGGCCCCTCCACTTT. Residues: CSGDSLGPLHF.

This chain uses TRBV7-2 with TRBJ1-6, with 10 positions matching TRBD1. Looked up from germline, CDR1 is SGHTA and CDR2 is FQGNSA. V was clipped by 0 bases and J by 9 bases; unmatched bases: 2. This CDR3 region has 15 residues. As DNA, the CDR3 is TGTGCCAGCAGCTTAGCCGGGACAGGGGTTTCACCCCTCCACTTT. Translated, it gives CASSLAGTGVSPLHF.

The rearrangement joins TRBV9 to TRBJ2-3; D remains ambiguous. The germline V and J ends were trimmed by 4 bases and 6 bases, with 18 bases remaining between them. Germline lookup yields CDR1 SGDLS and CDR2 YYNGEE. The CDR3 sequence is 15 residues long. The CDR3 here is CASSTGRANMDTQYF. The DNA of the CDR3 is TGTGCCAGCAGCACCGGACGAGCCAATATGGATACGCAGTATTTT. Full variable domain (rest looked up from reference TRBV9 and TRBJ2-3): DSGVTQTPKHLITATGQRVTLRCSPRSGDLSVYWYQQSLDQGLQFLIQYYNGEERAKGNILERFSAQQFPDLHSELNLSSLELGDSALYFCASSTGRANMDTQYFGPGTRLTVL.

This chain connects TRBV15 to TRBJ2-7; the D is unclear. Trimming stripped 0 bases from V and 6 bases from J, with 9 bases between. Germline V gene data show CDR1 as LNHNV and CDR2 as YYDKDF (reference sequence). The CDR3 is made up of 13 amino acids. The CDR3 DNA sequence: TGTGCCACCAGCAGAGATTTAAGAGCCGAGCAGTACTTC. Protein product: CATSRDLRAEQYF. Using reference TRBV15 and TRBJ2-7 for the parts outside the CDR3, the full variable domain is DAMVIQNPRYQVTQFGKPVTLSCSQTLNHNVMYWYQQKSSQAPKLLFHYYDKDFNNEADTPDNFQSRRPNTSFCFLDIRSPGLGDTAMYLCATSRDLRAEQYFGPGTRLTVT.

The V and J genes are TRBV27 and TRBJ1-4; 7 bases map to TRBD1. In germline, CDR1 is MNHEY, CDR2 SMNVEV (reference sequence). The CDR3 is 15 amino acids. V trimming: 7 bases; J trimming: 4 bases; junction bases outside the gene matches: 9. CDR3 nucleotide sequence: TGTGCCAGCAAAGTACCGGGACAGTATAATGAAAAACTGTTTTTT. Amino acid sequence: CASKVPGQYNEKLFF.

The CDR3 protein is CATSDPRGDSTDTQYF. The DNA for the CDR3 is TGTGCCACCAGTGACCCCCGTGGAGACTCTACAGATACGCAGTATTTT. This chain links TRBV24-1 with TRBJ2-3; D ambiguous. The CDR3 runs 16 residues. CDR1 is KGHDR and CDR2 is SFDVKD in the germline V gene. Trimming cost V 4 bases and J 3 bases, with 16 bases left between them.

This chain joins TRBV7-2 and TRBJ1-2, with no clear D. The germline gives CDR1 SGHTA, CDR2 FQGNSA. V was clipped by 3 bases and J by 8 bases, with 13 bases between them. The CDR3 contains 13 residues. Here the CDR3 DNA reads TGTGCCAGCAGCTTTTGGAGGGAGAGAGGCTACACCTTC. Amino acids: CASSFWRERGYTF.

The chain carries TRBV2 and TRBJ2-5; 7 nucleotides line up with TRBD2. With 6 bases clipped from V and 5 bases from J, the junction kept 9 bases outside the gene matches. The germline V gene has CDR1 SNHLY and CDR2 FYNNEI. CDR3 length equals 14 residues. Here the CDR3 DNA reads TGTGCCAGCAGCCCCGGGACTATTATCGAGACCCAGTACTTC. Protein sequence: CASSPGTIIETQYF.

The genes are TRBV6-5 and TRBJ1-6, with TRBD1 matching over 8 bases. This CDR3 is built from 15 residues. Trimming at V came to 1 base and at J to 8 bases, leaving 4 bases not matched to a gene. Germline values: CDR1 MNHEY, CDR2 SVGAGI. The CDR3, as DNA: TGTGCCAGCAGTTACTATTCGACAGGGGATTCACCCCTCCACTTT. Protein sequence: CASSYYSTGDSPLHF.

This chain connects TRBV7-2 to TRBJ2-1; 13 positions agree with TRBD2. V was clipped by 4 bases and J by 7 bases; unmatched bases: 10. CDR3 length: 17 amino acids. Germline V gene data show CDR1 as SGHTA and CDR2 as FQGNSA. The CDR3 DNA follows: TGTGCCAGCAGCTACCAACTAGCGGGAGGGCCGCGGAATGAGCAGTTCTTC. Translated, it gives CASSYQLAGGPRNEQFF. Filled out from reference TRBV7-2 and TRBJ2-1, the complete variable domain reads GAGVSQSPSNKVTEKGKDVELRCDPISGHTALYWYRQSLGQGLEFLIYFQGNSAPDKSGLPSDRFSAERTGGSVSTLTIQRTQQEDSAVYLCASSYQLAGGPRNEQFFGPGTRLTVL.

The chain is built from TRBV7-6 and TRBJ1-1; the D gene is possibly TRBD1 (5 bases). CDR3 length equals 14 residues. The ends were cut back, 1 base at V and 1 base at J, with 7 bases in the middle. The germline CDR1 and CDR2 sequences are SGHVS and FNYEAQ. As DNA, the CDR3 is TGTGCCAGCAGCTTAGAGGGGAGGAACACTGAAGCTTTCTTT. This translates into CASSLEGRNTEAFF. The whole variable domain, filled in from reference TRBV7-6 and TRBJ1-1, reads GAGVSQSPRYKVTKRGQDVALRCDPISGHVSLYWYRQALGQGPEFLTYFNYEAQQDKSGLPNDRFSAERPEGSISTLTIQRTEQRDSAMYRCASSLEGRNTEAFFGQGTRLTVV.

The chain employs TRBV20-1 and TRBJ2-3, with no clear D. V dropped 3 bases and J dropped 1 base, with 20 bases sitting between them. Looked up from germline, CDR1 is DFQATT and CDR2 is SNEGSKA (reference sequence). The CDR3 consists of 17 residues. In nucleotides, the CDR3 is TGCAGTGCTAGGGTGTTTGGCGCCGGTGGAGGCACAGATACGCAGTATTTT. Residues: CSARVFGAGGGTDTQYF.

This sequence joins TRBV20-1 and TRBJ2-1; the match to TRBD2 covers 8 bases. This CDR3 spans 16 amino acids. With 6 bases clipped from V and 0 bases from J, the junction kept 10 bases outside the gene matches. The germline V gene encodes CDR1 DFQATT and CDR2 SNEGSKA (reference sequence). The CDR3 here is CSARLAGPHSYNEQFF. The CDR3 DNA is TGCAGTGCCCGTCTAGCGGGCCCACACTCCTACAATGAGCAGTTCTTC.

The chain is built from TRBV27 and TRBJ1-5, with unresolved D. V lost 5 bases to trimming and J lost 0 bases, with 14 bases between them. Germline V gene data show CDR1 as MNHEY and CDR2 as SMNVEV (reference sequence). The CDR3 is 16 residues long. CDR3 coding DNA: TGTGCCAGCAGTCCACGGGCCGTATATAGCAATCAGCCCCAGCATTTT. The encoded protein is CASSPRAVYSNQPQHF.

The chain joins TRBV20-1 to TRBJ2-1; D not certain. Deletions cut 3 bases from V and 6 bases from J, with 15 bases between. Germline V gene sequence: CDR1 DFQATT, CDR2 SNEGSKA (reference sequence). This CDR3 is built from 14 residues. The CDR3 DNA follows: TGCAGTGCTAGTAGCTACCCAGCGTTCAATGAGCAGTTCTTC. Amino acids: CSASSYPAFNEQFF.